The text below deals with one T cell receptor beta chain. There is no known antigen for this receptor. One base away there is no much larger clone; base qualities are not given. This sample was included in a study of Tregs in tolerant kidney transplant recipients (dated by TCRdb to between 2018 and 2021). Regarding the research as a whole: TCRbeta sequencing was used in the study to identify donor-specific regulatory T cells before combined kidney and bone marrow transplantation, and the identified cells were then tracked after transplant. In a few healthy controls, several methods of expanding Tregs specific for an allogeneic donor were compared by TCRbeta repertoire sequencing. Overall study results and their limits: The study was constrained by small patient numbers, and validation of the findings is required in larger populations and under other immunosuppression protocols. Expanding Tregs with activated donor B cells appeared to identify the most biologically relevant and donor-specific TCRbeta repertoire. Biological reproducibility was not directly addressed, though technical replication error appeared minimal.

Unstimulated Tregs (CD4+CD25+CD127-), CD4+ non-Tregs (CD4+CD25-), CD4 and CD8 cells were FACS-sorted from thawed PBMCs. Healthy control blood was obtained either as purchased buffy coats or from healthy volunteers. Healthy control blood was processed to PBMCs by Ficoll density gradient and cryopreserved, and patient PBMCs were collected before and after transplant. For TCRbeta CDR3 sequencing, genomic DNA was extracted from sorted cells using the QIAGEN DNeasy Blood and Tissue Kit. High-throughput TCRbeta CDR3 sequencing, which included PCR amplification with bias correction and internal controls, was done commercially through immunoSEQ. The original pipeline was this. Unique productive TCRbeta sequences were defined by CDR3 nucleotide sequence where primers matched, and otherwise by CDR3 amino acid sequence together with Vbeta and Jbeta genes. To correct for sorting error, sequences found in more than one sorted population at a frequency ratio of 2:1 or less were discarded, and the remaining shared sequences were assigned to the population with the higher frequency. A sequence was defined as donor-reactive if the sequence was expanded at least 5-fold in CFSE-low cells compared with unstimulated cells and had a frequency of at least 0.01% in CFSE-low cells. Repertoire divergence was quantified by Jensen-Shannon divergence calculated from the top 100 TCRbeta sequences ranked by frequency. When a sample had multiple sequencing runs, each run was corrected for sorting error separately and the runs were then pooled. In its TCRdb copy, this immuneACCESS table keeps in-frame sequences only and misses some clones. Where compared with another copy, unresolved V genes explain less than half of these, and the others have no known cause. V, J and clone size were drawn from that table, and D and trimming were deduced from the DNA. This sample is represented by under 300,000 clones; approximately 84% of them were singletons. The biggest ten clones account for around 0.61% of the sample.

From cysteine to phenylalanine, the CDR3 is 14 amino acids long. The CDR3 DNA has 42 bases and is translated from base 1. Cut back by 6 bases and 3 bases, the V and J ends lie 13 bases apart. The germline V gene provides CDR1 SNHLY and CDR2 FYNNEI. Sequencing was carried out using CD4+ T cells from blood. Here the chain combines TRBV2 and TRBJ2-3; possibly the D gene is TRBD2, per 5 matching bases. This TCR derives from a human donor in good health. The nucleotide sequence reads as follows: TGTGCCAGCAGGTCGCCTAGCATAACAGATACGCAGTATTTT. The encoded protein is CASRSPSITDTQYF.